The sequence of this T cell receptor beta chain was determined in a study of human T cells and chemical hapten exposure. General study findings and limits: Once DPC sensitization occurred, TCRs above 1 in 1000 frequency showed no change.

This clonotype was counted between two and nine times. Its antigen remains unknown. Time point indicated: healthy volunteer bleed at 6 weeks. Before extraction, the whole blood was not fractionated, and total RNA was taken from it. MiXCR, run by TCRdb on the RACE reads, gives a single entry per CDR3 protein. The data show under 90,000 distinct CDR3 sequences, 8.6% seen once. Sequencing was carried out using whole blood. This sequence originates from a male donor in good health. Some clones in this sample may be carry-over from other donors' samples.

CDR3 residues: CASSQEKLAGSHNEQFF. DNA of the CDR3: TGCGCCAGCAGCCAAGAGAAGCTAGCGGGATCCCACAATGAGCAGTTCTTC. The chain combines TRBV4-1 with TRBJ2-1; 9 bases align to TRBD2. The CDR3 sequence is 17 residues long. The germline V gene has CDR1 MGHRA and CDR2 YSYEKL. The junction had 8 bases not matched to a gene; V was cut back by 0 bases and J by 5 bases.